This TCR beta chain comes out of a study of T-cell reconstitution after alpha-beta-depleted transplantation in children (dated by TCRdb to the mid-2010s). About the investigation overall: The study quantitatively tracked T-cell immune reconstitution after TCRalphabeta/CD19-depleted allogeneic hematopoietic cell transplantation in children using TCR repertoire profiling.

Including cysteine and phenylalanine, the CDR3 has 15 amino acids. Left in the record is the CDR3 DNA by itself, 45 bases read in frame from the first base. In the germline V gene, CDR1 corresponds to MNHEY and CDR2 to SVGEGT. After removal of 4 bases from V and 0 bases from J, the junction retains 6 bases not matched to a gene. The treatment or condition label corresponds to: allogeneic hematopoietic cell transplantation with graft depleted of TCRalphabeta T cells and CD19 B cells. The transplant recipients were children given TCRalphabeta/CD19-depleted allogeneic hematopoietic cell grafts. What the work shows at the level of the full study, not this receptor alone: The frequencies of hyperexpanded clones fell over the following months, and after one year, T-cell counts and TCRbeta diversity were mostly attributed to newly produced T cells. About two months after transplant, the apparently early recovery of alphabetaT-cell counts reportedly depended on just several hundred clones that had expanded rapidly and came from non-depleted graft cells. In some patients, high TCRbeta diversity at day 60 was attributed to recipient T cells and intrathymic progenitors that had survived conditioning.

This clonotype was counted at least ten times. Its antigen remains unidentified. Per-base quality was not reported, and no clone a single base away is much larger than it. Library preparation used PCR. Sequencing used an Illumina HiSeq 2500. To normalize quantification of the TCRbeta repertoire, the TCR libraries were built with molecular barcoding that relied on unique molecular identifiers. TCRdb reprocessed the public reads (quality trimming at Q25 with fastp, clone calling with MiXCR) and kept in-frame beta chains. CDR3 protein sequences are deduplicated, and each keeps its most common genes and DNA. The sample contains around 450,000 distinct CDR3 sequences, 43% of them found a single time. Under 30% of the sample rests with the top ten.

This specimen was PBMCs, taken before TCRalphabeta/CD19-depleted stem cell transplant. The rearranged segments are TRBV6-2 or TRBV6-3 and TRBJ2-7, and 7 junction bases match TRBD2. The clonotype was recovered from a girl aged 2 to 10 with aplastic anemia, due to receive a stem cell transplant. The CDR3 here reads CASSFGGGSSYEQYF. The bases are TGTGCCAGCAGTTTTGGCGGGGGAAGCTCCTACGAGCAGTACTTC.